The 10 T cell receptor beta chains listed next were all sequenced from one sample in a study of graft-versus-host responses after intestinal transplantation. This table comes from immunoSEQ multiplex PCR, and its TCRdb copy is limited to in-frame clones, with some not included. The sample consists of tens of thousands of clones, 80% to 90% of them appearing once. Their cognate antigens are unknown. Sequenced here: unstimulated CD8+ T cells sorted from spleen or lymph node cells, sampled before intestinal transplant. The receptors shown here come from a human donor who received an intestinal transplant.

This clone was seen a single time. In nucleotides, the CDR3 is TGCGCCAACTCCTCTCGAAGGGGGGGGAACACTGAAGCTTTCTTT. Its protein product is CANSSRRGGNTEAFF. This sequence joins TRBV10-1 and TRBJ1-1, with a weak D call TRBD1 (6 bases). Germline lookup yields CDR1 WNHNN and CDR2 SYGVQD (reference sequence). V was cut by 10 bases and J by 1 base, with 19 bases left in between. The CDR3 is 15 residues long.

DNA for the CDR3: TGTGCCAGCAGCTTACCGTGGGGGCCAAACCACAATGAGCAGTTCTTC. Translating it yields CASSLPWGPNHNEQFF. J is TRBJ2-1 and V is TRBV9, with D possibly TRBD1 on 6 matching bases. Between the trimmed V and J ends, which lost 4 bases and 5 bases, there was a span of 19 bases. This CDR3 has 16 residues. Germline assignment: CDR1 SGDLS and CDR2 YYNGEE.

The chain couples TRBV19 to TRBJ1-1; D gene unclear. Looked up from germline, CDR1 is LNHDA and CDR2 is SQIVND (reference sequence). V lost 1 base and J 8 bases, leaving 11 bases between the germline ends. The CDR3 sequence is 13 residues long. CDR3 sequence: CASSIAETVEAFF. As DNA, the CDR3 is TGTGCCAGTAGTATAGCAGAAACAGTCGAAGCTTTCTTT.

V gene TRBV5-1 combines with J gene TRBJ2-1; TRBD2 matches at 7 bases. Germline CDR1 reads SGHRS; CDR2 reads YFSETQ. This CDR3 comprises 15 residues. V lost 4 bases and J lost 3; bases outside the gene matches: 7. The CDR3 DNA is TGCGCCAGCAGCCCAGCGGGGAATTTCTACAATGAGCAGTTCTTC. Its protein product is CASSPAGNFYNEQFF.

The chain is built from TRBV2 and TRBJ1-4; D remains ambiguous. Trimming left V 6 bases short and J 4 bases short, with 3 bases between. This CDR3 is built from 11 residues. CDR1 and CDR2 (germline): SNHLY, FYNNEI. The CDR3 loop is CASSHNEKLFF. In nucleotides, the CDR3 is TGTGCCAGCAGCCATAATGAAAAACTGTTTTTT.

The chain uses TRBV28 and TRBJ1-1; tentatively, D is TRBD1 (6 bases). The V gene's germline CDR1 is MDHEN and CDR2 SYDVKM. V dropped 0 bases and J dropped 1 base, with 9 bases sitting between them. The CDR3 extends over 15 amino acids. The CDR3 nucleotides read TGTGCCAGCAGTTTATGGGCAGGGGAGAACACTGAAGCTTTCTTT. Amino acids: CASSLWAGENTEAFF.

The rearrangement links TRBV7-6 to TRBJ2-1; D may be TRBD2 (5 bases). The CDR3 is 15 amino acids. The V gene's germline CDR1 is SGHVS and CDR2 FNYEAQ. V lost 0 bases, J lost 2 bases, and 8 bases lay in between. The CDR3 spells CASSLASVTYNEQFF. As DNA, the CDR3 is TGTGCCAGCAGCTTAGCTAGCGTGACCTACAATGAGCAGTTCTTC.

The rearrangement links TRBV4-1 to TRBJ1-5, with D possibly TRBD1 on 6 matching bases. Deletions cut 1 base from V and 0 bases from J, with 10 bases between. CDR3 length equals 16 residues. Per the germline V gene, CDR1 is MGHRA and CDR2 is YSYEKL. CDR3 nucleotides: TGCGCCAGCAGCCAAGTGGCAGGGGATAGCAATCAGCCCCAGCATTTT. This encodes CASSQVAGDSNQPQHF.

The CDR3 region has the DNA TGTGCCAGCAGTCGGGACAGGCGGCCCTATCAGCCCCAGCATTTT. It codes for CASSRDRRPYQPQHF. The rearrangement uses TRBV27 and TRBJ1-5, with TRBD1 matching over 8 bases. The J segment lost 5 bases and the V segment lost 5 bases, leaving 8 bases of the junction unmatched. Germline CDR1 is MNHEY and CDR2 is SMNVEV (reference sequence). The CDR3 contains 15 residues.

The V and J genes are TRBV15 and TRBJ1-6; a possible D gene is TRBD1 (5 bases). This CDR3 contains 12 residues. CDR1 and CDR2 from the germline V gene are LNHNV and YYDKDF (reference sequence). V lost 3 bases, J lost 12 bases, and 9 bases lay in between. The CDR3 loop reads CATSRRGGPLHF. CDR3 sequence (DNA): TGTGCCACCAGCAGGCGGGGGGGACCCCTCCACTTT.